This T cell receptor beta chain was recovered during a study of CD8+ T cells in alopecia areata. Study results and limitations: Tissue-resident alphabeta T cells belonging to normal skin likewise get sequenced within scalp specimens.

The CDR3 is made up of 14 amino acids. J lost 7 bases, V lost 2 bases, and 6 bases had no gene match. The germline gives CDR1 MNHNY, CDR2 SVGAGI (reference sequence). Remarks on this clone: Its antigen is unknown.

The sample's treatment: oral pan-JAK inhibitor, 5-10 mg twice daily. Isolated RNA was reverse transcribed into cDNA used as the sequencing template. Measured with immunoSEQ multiplex PCR; TCRdb has only the in-frame clones, and not every one. The sample holds roughly 250,000 clones; roughly 60% are singletons and the top ten take about 0.93%. This chain links TRBV6-6 with TRBJ2-7; 9 nucleotides agree with TRBD1. The sample consisted of CD4+ T cells sorted from blood, taken around week 54, from a patient treated with tofacitinib. The origin of this receptor is a human donor with alopecia areata. The CDR3 DNA is TGTGCCAGCAGTTACAAACAGGGGGCGGGAGAGCAGTACTTC. It codes for CASSYKQGAGEQYF.